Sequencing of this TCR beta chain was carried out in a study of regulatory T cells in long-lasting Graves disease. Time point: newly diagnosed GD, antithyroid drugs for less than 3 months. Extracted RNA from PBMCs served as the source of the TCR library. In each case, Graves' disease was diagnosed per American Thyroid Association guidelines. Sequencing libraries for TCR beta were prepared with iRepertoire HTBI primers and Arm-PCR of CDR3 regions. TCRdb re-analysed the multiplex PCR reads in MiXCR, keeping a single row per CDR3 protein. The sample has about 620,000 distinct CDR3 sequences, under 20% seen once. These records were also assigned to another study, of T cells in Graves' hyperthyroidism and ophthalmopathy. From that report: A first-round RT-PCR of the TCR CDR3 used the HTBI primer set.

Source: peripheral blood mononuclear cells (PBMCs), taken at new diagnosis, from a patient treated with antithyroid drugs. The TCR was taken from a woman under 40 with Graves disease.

The CDR3 is CASRTRQGIGQETQYF. The CDR3 DNA reads TGTGCCAGCAGGACGCGGCAGGGGATAGGGCAAGAGACCCAGTACTTC. This sequence joins TRBV25-1 and TRBJ2-5, with D possibly matching TRBD1 (6 bases). This CDR3 contains 16 residues. The V end lost 6 bases, the J end lost 2 bases, and 19 bases lay between the germline ends. Germline V lookup: CDR1 MGHDK, CDR2 SYGVNS.